The present TCR beta chain was sequenced within a study of blood T cell repertoires in COVID-19. Study as a whole: COVID-19 samples collected from the United States, Italy and Spain covered acute and convalescent phases. T cells, B-cell-depleted T cells, or PBMCs provided the cDNA or gDNA that served as material.

The CDR3 extends over 13 amino acids. Trimming took off 2 bases at V and 0 bases at J, with 4 bases between the two ends. Assay: immunoSEQ multiplex PCR; the TCRdb copy retains only in-frame clones and omits some. Among roughly 120,000 clones listed, 80% to 90% were seen once. The chain has TRBV12-3 or TRBV12-4 and TRBJ1-1; D is ambiguous. The sample consisted of peripheral blood. This clonotype was sampled from a woman in her 70s with acute or convalescent COVID-19. Written as DNA, the CDR3 is TGTGCCAGCAGTTTAACAATGAACACTGAAGCTTTCTTT. Amino acid sequence: CASSLTMNTEAFF.